The rows below give T cell receptor beta chains drawn from one sample of a study of blood T cell repertoires in COVID-19. Only in-frame clones appear in the TCRdb table, and some are missing; sequencing was by immunoSEQ multiplex PCR. There are around 81,000 clones in the sample; around 90% occur only once, and about 7.3% lies in the top ten. Sequencing used peripheral blood. The source of these receptors is a man aged 65 to 79 with acute or convalescent COVID-19. The CDR3 runs from the conserved cysteine through the conserved F or W. The D gene is left open where the match is weak. Size values are once, few and many counts, or a class for expanded clones, and some rows have none.

v_call,cdr3_length,j_call,d_call,clone_size,cdr3_aa,cdr3_nt
TRBV9,15,TRBJ1-6,TRBD1,NA,CASSVDGTGVSPLHF,TGTGCCAGCAGCGTAGACGGGACAGGGGTCTCACCCCTCCACTTT
TRBV5-1,14,TRBJ1-4,TRBD1,NA,CASSPGQYNEKLFF,TGCGCCAGCAGCCCGGGACAGTATAATGAAAAACTGTTTTTT
TRBV10-1,13,TRBJ2-1,TRBD2,NA,CASSALAGQEQFF,TGCGCCAGCAGTGCGCTAGCGGGACAGGAGCAGTTCTTC
TRBV6-5,15,TRBJ1-2,NA,NA,CASIRHRDSNYGYTF,TGTGCCAGCATTCGTCACAGGGATAGTAACTATGGCTACACCTTC
TRBV3-1/TRBV3-2,14,TRBJ2-1,TRBD1,NA,CASSQTPGTAEQFF,TGTGCCAGCAGCCAAACTCCCGGGACAGCTGAGCAGTTCTTC
TRBV7-9,18,TRBJ2-2,TRBD2,NA,CASSRRTSGVGNTGELFF,TGTGCCAGCAGCAGACGGACTAGCGGAGTTGGGAACACCGGGGAGCTGTTTTTT
TRBV9,14,TRBJ1-5,TRBD1,NA,CASSEQGARQPQHF,TGTGCCAGCAGCGAACAGGGGGCCAGGCAGCCCCAGCATTTT
TRBV21-1,20,TRBJ1-4,NA,once,CASSKGTRDRDVPCIEKLFF,TGTGCCAGCAGCAAAGGCACCCGGGACAGGGATGTTCCGTGTATCGAAAAACTGTTTTTT
TRBV18,13,TRBJ1-4,NA,NA,CASSPGVGEKLFF,TGTGCCAGCTCACCCGGGGTCGGGGAAAAACTGTTTTTT
TRBV19,14,TRBJ1-6,NA,NA,CASSIRPSDSPLHF,TGTGCCAGTAGTATCCGTCCTTCCGATTCACCCCTCCACTTT
TRBV2,18,TRBJ2-6,NA,NA,CASRKTQGTPPGANVLTF,TGTGCCAGCAGGAAGACACAGGGTACCCCCCCAGGGGCCAACGTCCTGACTTTC
TRBV19,14,TRBJ1-1,NA,NA,CASSIFPRGTEAFF,TGTGCCAGTAGTATTTTCCCTAGGGGAACTGAAGCTTTCTTT
TRBV28,19,TRBJ1-5,TRBD1,once,CASSFMGASGDRARQPQHF,TGTGCCAGCAGTTTTATGGGGGCTTCCGGGGACAGGGCTCGGCAGCCCCAGCATTTT
TRBV9,14,TRBJ1-2,TRBD1,NA,CASSVGTGDYGYTF,TGTGCCAGCAGCGTAGGCACAGGGGACTATGGCTACACCTTC
TRBV3-1/TRBV3-2,15,TRBJ2-3,TRBD1,NA,CASSQDGTGTDTQYF,TGTGCCAGCAGCCAAGATGGGACAGGCACAGATACGCAGTATTTT
TRBV5-1,14,TRBJ1-2,NA,NA,CASSLSQANRGYTF,TGCGCCAGCAGCTTGAGTCAGGCCAATCGGGGCTACACCTTC
TRBV6-5,15,TRBJ1-4,TRBD1,NA,CASTRGGQGNEKLFF,TGTGCCAGCACCCGAGGGGGACAGGGCAATGAAAAACTGTTTTTT
TRBV9,15,TRBJ2-2,NA,NA,CASSVGQRNTGELFF,TGTGCCAGCAGTGTCGGACAGAGGAACACCGGGGAGCTGTTTTTT
TRBV29-1,13,TRBJ1-1,NA,NA,CSVVGLMNTEAFF,TGCAGCGTTGTCGGTCTCATGAACACTGAAGCTTTCTTT
TRBV11-2,14,TRBJ1-2,NA,NA,CASSLGQINYGYTF,TGTGCCAGCAGCTTAGGACAGATTAACTATGGCTACACCTTC
TRBV6-2/TRBV6-3,13,TRBJ2-7,NA,once,CASSLIVLYEQYF,TGTGCCAGCAGTCTCATTGTACTTTACGAGCAGTACTTC
TRBV15,15,TRBJ2-5,TRBD1,NA,CATRRTGGYQETQYF,TGTGCCACCAGGCGGACAGGGGGTTATCAAGAGACCCAGTACTTC
TRBV15,14,TRBJ1-2,NA,NA,CATSRDQGGYGYTF,TGTGCCACCAGCAGAGATCAGGGAGGCTATGGCTACACCTTC
TRBV6-6,14,TRBJ2-7,TRBD2,NA,CASSYPFSGGEQYF,TGTGCCAGCAGTTACCCATTCTCGGGGGGGGAGCAGTACTTC
TRBV2,14,TRBJ2-5,NA,NA,CASSEAGGKETQYF,TGTGCCAGCAGTGAGGCTGGAGGGAAGGAGACCCAGTACTTC
TRBV4-1,15,TRBJ1-1,NA,NA,CASSQNSYMNTEAFF,TGCGCCAGCAGCCAAAATTCGTACATGAACACTGAAGCTTTCTTT
TRBV19,15,TRBJ2-7,TRBD1,NA,CASSITGTGLYEQYF,TGTGCCAGTAGTATTACCGGGACAGGCCTTTACGAGCAGTACTTC
TRBV11-1,14,TRBJ1-6,TRBD1,NA,CASSQGAKNSPLHF,TGTGCCAGCAGCCAGGGGGCCAAGAATTCACCCCTCCACTTT
TRBV14,17,TRBJ2-1,NA,NA,CASSSSGAGLRTDEQFF,TGTGCCAGCAGCTCATCGGGGGCGGGACTAAGGACGGATGAGCAGTTCTTC
TRBV11-3,17,TRBJ1-5,TRBD1,NA,CASRHRRGRSTCQPQHF,TGTGCCAGCAGGCACCGCAGGGGGCGTTCAACATGTCAGCCCCAGCATTTT
TRBV5-6,16,TRBJ1-3,TRBD1,few,CASSLTGTGHSNTIYF,TGTGCCAGCAGCTTAACCGGGACAGGGCATAGCAACACCATATATTTT
TRBV28,13,TRBJ1-1,TRBD1,NA,CASSKQGVPEAFF,TGTGCCAGCAGTAAGCAGGGGGTCCCTGAAGCTTTCTTT